One sample yielded the 30 T cell receptor beta chains listed below, sequenced in a study of identical twins. From the 5' RACE reads, TCRdb called clonotypes with MiXCR, one entry per CDR3 protein. The table has about 210,000 distinct CDR3 sequences, around a tenth seen once. Sequenced material: memory (CD45RO+) T cells sorted from blood. The receptor set was obtained from a woman aged 18-29 years in good health.

This clonotype came up a few times. V and J are TRBV6-2 or TRBV6-3 and TRBJ1-1; no reliable D call. The CDR3 is 13 amino acids. Trimming cost V 6 bases and J 0 bases, with 8 bases left between them. From germline, CDR1 is MNHEY and CDR2 SVGEGT. The chain's CDR3 is CASRPRMNTEAFF. The CDR3 DNA reads as TGTGCCAGCAGACCTCGGATGAACACTGAAGCTTTCTTT.

Ten or more counts support this clonotype. This chain links TRBV7-2 with TRBJ2-2; no clear D gene. This CDR3 is built from 13 residues. V was pared by 6 bases and J by 3 bases, with 8 bases between. Germline CDR1 reads SGHTA; CDR2 reads FQGNSA. The CDR3 DNA follows: TGTGCCAGCAGACGTGGAGACACCGGGGAGCTGTTTTTT. This translates into CASRRGDTGELFF.

There are many counts of this clonotype. V gene TRBV6-5 combines with J gene TRBJ2-6; no firm D call. The V gene's germline CDR1 is MNHEY and CDR2 SVGAGI. The CDR3 sequence is 13 residues long. The V gene lost 4 bases and the J gene lost 2 bases, with 3 bases spanning the gap. This CDR3 reads CASSSAGANVLTF. For the CDR3, the DNA is TGTGCCAGCAGTTCTGCTGGGGCCAACGTCCTGACTTTC.

This clonotype was observed a handful of times. The gene calls are TRBV7-2 and TRBJ2-1; 9 nucleotides align to TRBD2. Germline assignment: CDR1 SGHTA and CDR2 FQGNSA. With V trimmed by 5 bases and J by 5 bases, 10 bases remained unmatched. CDR3 size: 16 residues. As DNA, the CDR3 is TGTGCCAGCAGCCCCCAGGGCGGGAGGGCGCACAATGAGCAGTTCTTC. Amino acids: CASSPQGGRAHNEQFF. Based on the CDR3 plus reference TRBV7-2 and TRBJ2-1, the full variable domain is GAGVSQSPSNKVTEKGKDVELRCDPISGHTALYWYRQSLGQGLEFLIYFQGNSAPDKSGLPSDRFSAERTGGSVSTLTIQRTQQEDSAVYLCASSPQGGRAHNEQFFGPGTRLTVL.

The chain links TRBV5-1 to TRBJ2-5; 7 bases line up with TRBD1. The CDR3 length is 14 residues. The germline CDR1 and CDR2 sequences are SGHRS and YFSETQ. V shed 2 bases and J 5 bases; nucleotides not matched to a gene: 6. The CDR3 loop reads CASSLDRVGETQYF. In nucleotides, the CDR3 is TGCGCCAGCAGCTTAGACAGGGTTGGGGAGACCCAGTACTTC.

This clonotype was counted only a few times. CDR3 sequence (DNA): TGTGCCAGCAGCACTGACAGGGGGATCGGGGAGCTGTTTTTT. It codes for CASSTDRGIGELFF. This sequence joins TRBV6-1 and TRBJ2-2; 9 positions match TRBD1. The V and J ends lost 6 bases and 7 bases, in that order; junction bases with no gene match: 6. CDR3 length: 14 amino acids. CDR1 and CDR2 from the germline V gene are MNHNS and SASEGT.

The rearrangement joins TRBV20-1 to TRBJ2-3, with 8 bases lining up with TRBD2. This CDR3 region has 15 residues. The ends lost 2 bases at V and 0 bases at J; junction bases unmatched: 4. From germline, CDR1 is DFQATT and CDR2 SNEGSKA (reference sequence). As DNA, the CDR3 is TGCAGTGCTAGACCTATAGCGGGGAGCACAGATACGCAGTATTTT. Its protein product is CSARPIAGSTDTQYF.

This clonotype came up many times. This chain connects TRBV12-3 or TRBV12-4 to TRBJ2-7; D uncertain. The CDR3 has 11 residues. V lost 5 bases and J 6 bases, leaving 8 bases between the germline ends. As DNA, the CDR3 is TGTGCCAGCAGTATACGGGTCGAGCAGTACTTC. Translating it yields CASSIRVEQYF.

This clonotype was seen many times. The chain uses TRBV5-1 and TRBJ1-1; 8 bases line up with TRBD1. The CDR3 is 15 amino acids. The germline gives CDR1 SGHRS, CDR2 YFSETQ. V shed 2 bases and J 3 bases; nucleotides not matched to a gene: 6. The CDR3 DNA reads TGCGCCAGCAGCTTAGGACAGGGTCACTACACTGAAGCTTTCTTT. It is translated as CASSLGQGHYTEAFF.

CDR3 loop: CASSPESSVVTGELFF. The DNA of the CDR3 is TGTGCCAGCAGCCCCGAATCGTCGGTGGTTACCGGGGAGCTGTTTTTT. V and J are TRBV7-6 and TRBJ2-2, with unresolved D. The CDR3 extends over 16 amino acids. Germline V gene data show CDR1 as SGHVS and CDR2 as FNYEAQ. V was trimmed by 5 bases and J by 5 bases, leaving 18 bases between them.

This clonotype was counted at least ten times. The chain is built from TRBV29-1 and TRBJ2-1, with TRBD2 as a possible D gene (6 bases). This CDR3 contains 17 residues. V was cut by 2 bases and J by 0 bases, with 17 bases left in between. Germline CDR1 reads SQVTM; CDR2 reads ANQGSEA. CDR3 protein: CSVEPGLTSSSYNEQFF. In DNA, the CDR3 is TGCAGCGTTGAACCAGGACTAACCTCGAGCTCCTACAATGAGCAGTTCTTC.

This clonotype was detected only a few times. The chain employs TRBV2 and TRBJ1-4, with D possibly matching TRBD1 (5 bases). CDR1 and CDR2 (germline): SNHLY, FYNNEI. V lost 6 bases to trimming and J lost 5 bases, with 16 bases between them. This CDR3 spans 15 amino acids. Written as DNA, the CDR3 is TGTGCCAGCAGCCGGGACGGGCAGAAGAATGAAAAACTGTTTTTT. Its translation is CASSRDGQKNEKLFF.

The J gene is TRBJ1-4, the V gene TRBV25-1; D unclear. Trimming removed 5 bases at V and 3 bases at J, with 19 bases between. This CDR3 region has 17 residues. Germline CDR1 MGHDK, CDR2 SYGVNS. The CDR3 sequence: CASSFPMGWGSNEKLFF. Here the CDR3 DNA reads TGTGCCAGCAGTTTCCCTATGGGATGGGGATCTAATGAAAAACTGTTTTTT.

This clonotype was detected many times. V is TRBV5-5 and J is TRBJ2-7; D is unresolved. Germline V gene lookup returns CDR1 SGHKS and CDR2 YYEKEE (reference sequence). Between the trimmed V and J ends, which lost 4 bases and 6 bases, there was a span of 20 bases. The CDR3 is 15 residues long. The CDR3: CASSGAVQRWGEQYF. As DNA, the CDR3 is TGTGCCAGCAGCGGTGCCGTACAGCGTTGGGGCGAGCAGTACTTC.

The table lists this clonotype with a few counts. V is TRBV7-9 and J is TRBJ2-2; tentatively, D is TRBD2 (6 bases). Trimming stripped 5 bases from V and 3 bases from J, with 16 bases between. This CDR3 has 16 amino acids. The germline V gene has CDR1 SEHNR and CDR2 FQNEAQ (reference sequence). The CDR3 spells CASSPPGRKDTGELFF. CDR3 nucleotides: TGTGCCAGCAGCCCCCCGGGGAGGAAGGACACCGGGGAGCTGTTTTTT.

The CDR3 region is CSVKGSLGEQYF. As DNA, the CDR3 is TGCAGCGTTAAGGGTTCTCTGGGCGAGCAGTACTTC. The rearrangement joins TRBV29-1 to TRBJ2-7; D is ambiguous. The germline V gene has CDR1 SQVTM and CDR2 ANQGSEA. This CDR3 contains 12 residues. The ends were cut back, 5 bases at V and 6 bases at J, with 14 bases in the middle.

The chain couples TRBV10-3 to TRBJ2-1, with TRBD2 identical over 9 bases. J was trimmed by 4 bases and V by 3 bases; bases with no gene match: 4. CDR3 size: 15 residues. Germline CDR1 is ENHRY and CDR2 is SYGVKD. CDR3 residues: CAISDSLAGYNEQFF. CDR3 DNA: TGTGCCATCAGTGACTCGCTAGCGGGGTACAATGAGCAGTTCTTC.

This clonotype was counted many times. The chain joins TRBV12-3 or TRBV12-4 to TRBJ2-3; possible D gene TRBD1, 6 bases. CDR3 size: 15 residues. V gave up 6 bases and J gave up 5 bases, with 18 bases separating them. CDR3 protein: CASSITRFRGDTQYF. Written as DNA, the CDR3 is TGTGCCAGCAGCATAACCCGATTCAGGGGAGATACGCAGTATTTT.

The chain joins TRBV7-2 to TRBJ2-2; the match to TRBD2 covers 9 bases. The CDR3 covers 16 residues. V dropped 2 bases and J dropped 5; count of bases not matched to a gene: 6. Germline V gene data show CDR1 as SGHTA and CDR2 as FQGNSA. As DNA, the CDR3 is TGTGCCAGCAGCTTAACAGGCGGGAGGGTTACCGGGGAGCTGTTTTTT. It specifies CASSLTGGRVTGELFF. Drawing the rest from reference TRBV7-2 and TRBJ2-2, the complete variable domain is GAGVSQSPSNKVTEKGKDVELRCDPISGHTALYWYRQSLGQGLEFLIYFQGNSAPDKSGLPSDRFSAERTGGSVSTLTIQRTQQEDSAVYLCASSLTGGRVTGELFFGEGSRLTVL.

In its sample, this clonotype was seen a few times. DNA of the CDR3: TGCAGCGTTGAAGACGGAGGGTACAATCAGCCCCAGCATTTT. Protein product: CSVEDGGYNQPQHF. The chain recombines TRBV29-1 with TRBJ1-5; D is undetermined. CDR3 length: 14 residues. Germline V CDR1 and CDR2: SQVTM, ANQGSEA. Trimming removed 0 bases from V and 3 bases from J, with 9 bases in between. The entire variable domain, with the rest obtained from reference TRBV29-1 and TRBJ1-5, is as follows: SAVISQKPSRDICQRGTSLTIQCQVDSQVTMMFWYRQQPGQSLTLIATANQGSEATYESGFVIDKFPISRPNLTFSTLTVSNMSPEDSSIYLCSVEDGGYNQPQHFGDGTRLSIL.

This clonotype was recorded many times. The rearrangement links TRBV10-3 to TRBJ2-2, with 7 bases fitting TRBD1. J was trimmed by 7 bases and V by 5 bases; bases with no gene match: 10. The germline gives CDR1 ENHRY, CDR2 SYGVKD. CDR3 size: 15 residues. The CDR3 DNA reads TGTGCCATCAGTTCTTCACAGGGGAAGGGCGGGGAGCTGTTTTTT. This translates into CAISSSQGKGGELFF.

The rearrangement joins TRBV7-6 to TRBJ2-7, with a weak D call TRBD2 (6 bases). The CDR3 contains 16 residues. Germline CDR1 and CDR2: SGHVS and FNYEAQ. V dropped 0 bases and J dropped 2 bases, with 14 bases sitting between them. The CDR3 sequence: CASSLAGGIGPYEQYF. For the CDR3, the DNA is TGTGCCAGCAGCTTAGCGGGAGGTATCGGCCCCTACGAGCAGTACTTC.

The rearrangement links TRBV6-2 or TRBV6-3 to TRBJ2-4; no clear D gene. Germline assignment: CDR1 MNHEY and CDR2 SVGEGT. CDR3 length: 15 residues. The V gene lost 0 bases and the J gene lost 0 bases, with 6 bases spanning the gap. The CDR3 region is CASSYSLVAKNIQYF. The CDR3 nucleotides read TGTGCCAGCAGTTACTCCCTAGTAGCCAAAAACATTCAGTACTTC.

CDR3 sequence reads: CASSFQLSSYNEQFF. In DNA form, the CDR3 reads TGTGCCAGCAGCTTTCAGTTGAGCTCCTACAATGAGCAGTTCTTC. The chain has TRBV11-3 and TRBJ2-1; D is unresolved. The germline gives CDR1 SGHNT, CDR2 YENEEA. This CDR3 is 15 amino acids long. V was shortened by 3 bases and J by 0 bases, with 9 bases between the two germline ends.

The CDR3 region is CASSYSSTRNYGYTF. DNA of the CDR3: TGTGCCAGCAGTTACTCGAGTACTAGGAACTATGGCTACACCTTC. The rearrangement links TRBV6-5 to TRBJ1-2, with unresolved D. The CDR3 runs to 15 residues. Trimming took off 0 bases at V and 2 bases at J, with 10 bases between the two ends. In germline, CDR1 is MNHEY, CDR2 SVGAGI.

The chain is built from TRBV6-5 and TRBJ1-2, with TRBD1 identical over 7 bases. V lost 0 bases to trimming and J lost 5 bases; unmatched junction nucleotides: 9. CDR1 MNHEY and CDR2 SVGAGI come from the germline V gene. This CDR3 is built from 16 residues. In DNA, the CDR3 is TGTGCCAGCAGTTACTCGAGAGGGACAGACCGATATGGCTACACCTTC. Amino acid sequence: CASSYSRGTDRYGYTF.

As DNA, the CDR3 is TGTGCCAGCAGCTTACGACAGGGAACGGACACCGGGGAGCTGTTTTTT. Translation: CASSLRQGTDTGELFF. The chain has TRBV7-9 and TRBJ2-2; 7 bases agree with TRBD1. The CDR3 length is 16 residues. V lost 2 bases, J lost 3 bases, and 6 bases stayed unmatched. Germline lookup yields CDR1 SEHNR and CDR2 FQNEAQ (reference sequence).

The chain employs TRBV13 and TRBJ2-7; either TRBD1 or TRBD2 may fit D (5 bases each). This CDR3 is 17 amino acids long. Deletions cut 5 bases from V and 2 bases from J, with 22 bases between. CDR1 PRHDT and CDR2 FYEKMQ come from the germline V gene (reference sequence). The CDR3 nucleotides are TGTGCCAGCAGCCCCAGAATCCGAGGGGTTATTACCTACGAGCAGTACTTC. Translating gives CASSPRIRGVITYEQYF. The whole variable domain, filled in from reference TRBV13 and TRBJ2-7, reads AAGVIQSPRHLIKEKRETATLKCYPIPRHDTVYWYQQGPGQDPQFLISFYEKMQSDKGSIPDRFSAQQFSDYHSELNMSSLELGDSALYFCASSPRIRGVITYEQYFGPGTRLTVT.

J is TRBJ2-3 and V is TRBV9; TRBD1 matches at 7 bases. The V segment lost 4 bases and the J segment 5 bases; nucleotides outside the gene matches: 13. The CDR3 covers 16 residues. Germline assignment: CDR1 SGDLS and CDR2 YYNGEE. This CDR3 reads CASSSGSGQVGDTQYF. The CDR3 DNA sequence: TGTGCCAGCAGCAGCGGCAGCGGACAGGTCGGAGATACGCAGTATTTT.

The chain joins TRBV4-1 to TRBJ1-1, with D possibly matching TRBD1 (5 bases). Looked up from germline, CDR1 is MGHRA and CDR2 is YSYEKL. V was trimmed by 4 bases and J by 1 base, leaving 16 bases between them. The length of the CDR3 is 16 residues. This CDR3 reads CASSPRGRDQNTEAFF. The CDR3 DNA reads as TGCGCCAGCAGCCCGAGGGGCAGGGACCAGAACACTGAAGCTTTCTTT.